Listed below are T cell receptor beta chains from one sample, sequenced in a study of blood T cell repertoires in COVID-19. Using immunoSEQ multiplex PCR, the repertoire was profiled, and TCRdb retains in-frame clones only, with some absent. Seen here are about 160,000 clones, more than 75% observed once, and the top ten hold about a tenth. The sample consisted of peripheral blood. The receptor source for this set is a woman aged 65 to 85 with COVID-19, enrolled during active disease. The CDR3 runs from the conserved cysteine through the conserved F or W. The D gene is left open where the match is weak. Clone size is not always given. Where it is, it says once, few, many or a class for expanded clones.

J gene,clone size,V gene,D gene,CDR3 protein,CDR3 DNA
TRBJ1-2,NA,TRBV28,TRBD1,CASSLPAGGRSYGYTF,TGTGCCAGCAGTTTACCAGCAGGGGGCAGGAGCTATGGCTACACCTTC
TRBJ1-1,NA,TRBV5-1,NA,CASSLVGGFTEAFF,TGCGCCAGCAGCTTGGTCGGGGGTTTCACTGAAGCTTTCTTT
TRBJ1-2,NA,TRBV6-4,NA,CASRNNTGGVYGYTF,TGTGCCAGCAGGAATAATACAGGCGGGGTTTATGGCTACACCTTC
TRBJ2-3,NA,TRBV7-9,NA,CASSLVLGATDTQYF,TGTGCCAGCAGCTTAGTACTTGGGGCCACAGATACGCAGTATTTT
TRBJ2-3,NA,TRBV20-1,NA,CSASFPGQDTDTQYF,TGCAGTGCTAGTTTCCCGGGACAAGACACAGATACGCAGTATTTT
TRBJ2-1,NA,TRBV28,TRBD1,CASSFYKGASSYNEQFF,TGTGCCAGCAGTTTTTATAAGGGGGCGAGCTCCTACAATGAGCAGTTCTTC
TRBJ1-2,once,TRBV6-6,TRBD1,CASSPQGVGHGYTF,TGTGCCAGCAGCCCGCAGGGGGTTGGCCATGGCTACACCTTC
TRBJ2-7,NA,TRBV2,NA,CASRGQPQGRTYEQYF,TGTGCCAGCCGAGGCCAACCACAGGGTAGGACCTACGAGCAGTACTTC
TRBJ1-5,NA,TRBV30,NA,CAWNAEQGPNQPQHF,TGTGCCTGGAACGCTGAACAGGGACCCAATCAGCCCCAGCATTTT
TRBJ2-5,NA,TRBV5-1,TRBD2,CASSRDPGTRETQYF,TGCGCCAGCAGCCGAGACCCCGGGACTAGAGAGACCCAGTACTTC
TRBJ1-1,NA,TRBV11-2,NA,CASSLRQNTEAFF,TGTGCCAGCAGCTTACGACAGAACACTGAAGCTTTCTTT
TRBJ1-1,once,TRBV28,NA,CASSLVGANTEAFF,TGTGCCAGCAGTTTAGTAGGGGCGAACACTGAAGCTTTCTTT
TRBJ2-5,NA,TRBV29-1,NA,CSAASGDGGETQYF,TGCAGCGCCGCATCGGGAGACGGAGGAGAGACCCAGTACTTC
TRBJ1-1,NA,TRBV19,NA,CATRTGKSTEAFF,TGTGCCACTAGAACAGGGAAGAGCACTGAAGCTTTCTTT
TRBJ1-2,NA,TRBV28,NA,CASSLQQGVGYGYTF,TGTGCCAGCAGTTTACAACAAGGGGTAGGATATGGCTACACCTTC
TRBJ1-1,NA,TRBV5-1,NA,CASSFPGNTEAFF,TGCGCCAGCAGCTTCCCAGGGAACACTGAAGCTTTCTTT
TRBJ2-2,large,TRBV9,NA,CASSQAGNGELFF,TGTGCCAGCAGCCAGGCGGGGAACGGGGAGCTGTTTTTT